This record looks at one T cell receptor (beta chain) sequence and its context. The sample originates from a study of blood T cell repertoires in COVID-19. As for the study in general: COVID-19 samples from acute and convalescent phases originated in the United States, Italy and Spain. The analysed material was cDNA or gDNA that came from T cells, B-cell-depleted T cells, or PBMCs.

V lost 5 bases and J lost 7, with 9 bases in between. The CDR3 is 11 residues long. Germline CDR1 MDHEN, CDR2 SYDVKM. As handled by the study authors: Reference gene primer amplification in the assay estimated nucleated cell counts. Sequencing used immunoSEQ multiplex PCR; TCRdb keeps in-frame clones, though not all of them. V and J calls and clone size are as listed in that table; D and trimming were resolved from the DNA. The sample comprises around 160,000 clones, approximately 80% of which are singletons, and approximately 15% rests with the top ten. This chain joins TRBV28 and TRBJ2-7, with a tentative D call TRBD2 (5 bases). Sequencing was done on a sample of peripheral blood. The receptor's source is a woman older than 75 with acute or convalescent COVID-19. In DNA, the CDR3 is TGTGCCAGCAGTGGGTGGAGGGAGCAGTACTTC. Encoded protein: CASSGWREQYF.